This entry features one T cell receptor (beta chain) sequence. What it recognizes is unknown. This sample stems from a study of blood T cells in healthy people across ages. The authors ran a second PCR of about 6 to 12 cycles using a sample-barcoded 5' primer and a J-beta primer mix. Each sample provided no less than 2.5 million CDR3-containing paired-end reads. Each CDR3 protein gets one entry after TCRdb re-called the 5' RACE reads with MiXCR. This sample has around 800,000 distinct CDR3 sequences; 62% occur once, and the top ten carry about a quarter. Whole-study results and caveats: There was a strong correlation between TCR beta diversity and naive T cell percentage.

The CDR3 contains 15 residues. Germline CDR1 DFQATT, CDR2 SNEGSKA (reference sequence). Germline trimming cut 3 bases from V and 0 bases from J; bases unmatched to any gene: 7. The donors, healthy Caucasians from Russia, were aged roughly 6 to 90. Per individual sample, total RNA of at least 5.5 micrograms was extracted. The clonotype comes from a man between 25 and 39 years old in good health. The sample consisted of blood. V is TRBV20-1 and J is TRBJ2-7; 8 bases agree with TRBD1. CDR3 coding DNA: TGCAGTGCTAGCCTCCTAGGACAGGGCTCCTACGAGCAGTACTTC. Protein sequence: CSASLLGQGSYEQYF.